A single count supports the clone carrying this T cell receptor beta chain. Germline CDR1 reads MNHEY; CDR2 reads SVGAGI. The CDR3 is 14 residues long. V lost 0 bases, J lost 5 bases, and 7 bases lay in between. These data come from a study of shared clonotypes between healthy human individuals. The assay was run at deep level. In replicate PCRs of sorted subsets, approximately 190 ng DNA, about 30,000 T cell genomes, was used. The repertoire was sequenced with immunoSEQ multiplex PCR; TCRdb's copy has only in-frame clones and lacks some. The sample holds approximately 2.3 million clones; over 90% are singletons and the top ten take 0.39%.

The sequenced sample was naive CD4+ T cells from PBMCs. Subset meaning: CD45RA+ positively selected. The receptor was isolated from a man aged 18 to 29 in good health. Some clones in this sample may be carry-over from other donors' samples. V and J are TRBV6-5 and TRBJ1-4; D gene uncertain. CDR3 region: CASSYSDKNEKLFF. In DNA, the CDR3 is TGTGCCAGCAGTTACTCCGACAAGAATGAAAAACTGTTTTTT.